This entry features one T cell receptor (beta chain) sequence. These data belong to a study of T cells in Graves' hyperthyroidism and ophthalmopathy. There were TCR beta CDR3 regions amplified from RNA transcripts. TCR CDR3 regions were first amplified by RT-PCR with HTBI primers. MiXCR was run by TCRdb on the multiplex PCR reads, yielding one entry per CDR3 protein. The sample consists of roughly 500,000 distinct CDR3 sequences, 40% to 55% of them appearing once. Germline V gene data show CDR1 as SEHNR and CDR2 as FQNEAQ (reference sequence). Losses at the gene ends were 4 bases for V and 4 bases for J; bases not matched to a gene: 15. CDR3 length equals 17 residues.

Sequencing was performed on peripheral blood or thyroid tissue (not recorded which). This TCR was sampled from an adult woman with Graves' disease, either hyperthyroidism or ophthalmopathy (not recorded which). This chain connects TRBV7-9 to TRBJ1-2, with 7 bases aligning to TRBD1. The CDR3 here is CASSSTGSGAGSYGYTF. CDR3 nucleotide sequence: TGTGCCAGCAGCTCGACAGGGTCGGGAGCTGGATCCTATGGCTACACCTTC.